The rows below give T cell receptor beta chains drawn from one sample of a study of shared clonotypes between healthy human individuals. Sequenced by immunoSEQ multiplex PCR; TCRdb stores in-frame clones only, minus some. Seen here are about 2.3 million clones, 80% to 95% observed once, and the top ten hold 0.35% to 0.45%. The specimen was naive CD4+ T cells from PBMCs. Receptor source: a man younger than 35 in good health. Some clones in this sample may be carry-over from other donors' samples. Both conserved end residues are part of each CDR3. The D gene is left open where the match is weak. Size values are once, few and many counts, or a class for expanded clones, and some rows have none.

j_call,clone_size,d_call,v_call,cdr3_nt,cdr3_aa
TRBJ2-2,-,-,TRBV7-3,TGTGCCAGCAGCTTTGGTGGCGGGGAGCTGTTTTTT,CASSFGGGELFF
TRBJ1-2,-,-,TRBV5-4,TGTGCCAGCAGCACGGACAAGAACTATGGCTACACCTTC,CASSTDKNYGYTF
TRBJ2-1,-,-,TRBV11-2,TGTGCCAGCAGCGCTCTGCAGACTAGAAGCAATGAGCAGTTCTTC,CASSALQTRSNEQFF
TRBJ1-2,-,-,TRBV5-6,TGTGCCAGCAGCTTGAGGGGTTATGGCTACACCTTC,CASSLRGYGYTF
TRBJ2-3,-,TRBD1,TRBV6-1,TGTGCCAGCAGTGAAATGGGGACAGGGGGCACAGATACGCAGTATTTT,CASSEMGTGGTDTQYF
TRBJ2-3,-,TRBD1,TRBV27,TGTGCCAGCAGGGGGGACAGAGGAGGTACGCAGTATTTT,CASRGDRGGTQYF
TRBJ2-2,-,-,TRBV7-9,TGTGCCAGCAGCTTAGCGGAGGGCGGGGAGCTGTTTTTT,CASSLAEGGELFF
TRBJ2-1,-,TRBD1,TRBV29-1,TGCAGCGTTAGCTCCGGGACAGGGGCCTACAATGAGCAGTTCTTC,CSVSSGTGAYNEQFF
TRBJ1-2,once,-,TRBV7-2,TGTGCCAGCAGCTTAGCGCGTTATGGTCAAGGGGAGTGGGGCTACACCTTC,CASSLARYGQGEWGYTF
TRBJ1-2,-,-,TRBV4-1,TGCGCCAGCAGCCAGACAGGCACTCAAACCGGCTATGGCTACACCTTC,CASSQTGTQTGYGYTF
TRBJ2-4,-,-,TRBV6-1,TGTGCCAGCAGTGAAGGGTCCGCAAGCGGCATTCAGTACTTC,CASSEGSASGIQYF
TRBJ2-5,once,-,TRBV11-1,TGTGCCAGCAGCCTTGGGGACGCCGGACGGGAGACCCAGTACTTC,CASSLGDAGRETQYF
TRBJ2-1,-,-,TRBV14,TGTGCCAGCAGCCAAGATCGGGTGCTTGAGCAGTTCTTC,CASSQDRVLEQFF
TRBJ2-2,-,TRBD1,TRBV18,TGTGCCAGCTCACCGTCTGGGACAGGGTCCGGGGAGCTGTTTTTT,CASSPSGTGSGELFF
TRBJ1-2,-,-,TRBV6-1,TGTGCCAGCGGGCGGCAACAGGCGGACTATGGCTACACCTTC,CASGRQQADYGYTF
TRBJ1-1,-,-,TRBV11-2,TGTGCCAGCAGCTCAGCAGCGAACACTGAAGCTTTCTTT,CASSSAANTEAFF
TRBJ1-4,-,-,TRBV7-8,TGTGCCAGCAGCTTAGCGCGCCAGGGTGCTAATGAAAAACTGTTTTTT,CASSLARQGANEKLFF
TRBJ2-1,-,-,TRBV30,TGTGCCTGGAGTGATGGGGGGTTTAACAATGAGCAGTTCTTC,CAWSDGGFNNEQFF
TRBJ2-1,-,-,TRBV2,TGTGCCAGCAGTGAAGAAGCAACAGGGAGGGTTGAGCAGTTCTTC,CASSEEATGRVEQFF
TRBJ2-4,-,TRBD2,TRBV29-1,TGCAGCGTTGCTTTCGTCGGGGGGAACATTCAGTACTTC,CSVAFVGGNIQYF
TRBJ2-7,-,-,TRBV5-4,TGTGCCAGCAGCCAGCAGTACTTC,CASSQQYF
TRBJ2-7,-,TRBD2,TRBV9,TGTGCCAGCAGCCCACGACTAGCGGGAGACGGCGAGCAGTACTTC,CASSPRLAGDGEQYF
TRBJ2-3,-,-,TRBV7-2,TGTGCCAGCAGCTTACTCTCCGGCACAGATACGCAGTATTTT,CASSLLSGTDTQYF
TRBJ1-2,once,-,TRBV5-1,TGCGCCAGCAGCTTTACAGGGAATCCCGAGGGCTACACCTTC,CASSFTGNPEGYTF
TRBJ1-1,few,TRBD1,TRBV2,TGTGCCAGCACCTACAGGGGGTCGAACACTGAAGCTTTCTTT,CASTYRGSNTEAFF
TRBJ1-1,-,TRBD1,TRBV15,TGTGCCACCAAGGGACAGGCGAACACTGAAGCTTTCTTT,CATKGQANTEAFF
TRBJ2-2,-,TRBD2,TRBV5-1,TGCGCCAGCAGCTATTTAGCGGGGTCGAACACCGGGGAGCTGTTTTTT,CASSYLAGSNTGELFF
TRBJ1-2,-,-,TRBV9,TGTGCCAGCAGCGTATCCGCAGGAAACTATGGCTACACCTTC,CASSVSAGNYGYTF
TRBJ2-3,-,TRBD2,TRBV5-1,TGCGCCAGCAGCTGGGGCCTAGCGGGATTCACAGATACGCAGTATTTT,CASSWGLAGFTDTQYF
TRBJ2-3,-,-,TRBV19,TGTGCCAGTAGCCCGGGGAGCACAGATACGCAGTATTTT,CASSPGSTDTQYF
TRBJ2-7,-,-,TRBV6-5,TGTGCCAGCAGTCAGAGACAACAGGGTCTGGGCGAGCAGTACTTC,CASSQRQQGLGEQYF
TRBJ2-2,-,-,TRBV4-3,TGCGCCAGCAGCCAAGGGCTAACCGGGGAGCTGTTTTTT,CASSQGLTGELFF
TRBJ1-1,-,-,TRBV18,TGTGCCAGCTCACCCTACGTCGGTGTGGGGAGCACTGAAGCTTTCTTT,CASSPYVGVGSTEAFF
TRBJ1-6,-,TRBD1,TRBV4-1,TGCGCCAGCAGAACCACAGGGGAGCGTTCACCCCTCCACTTT,CASRTTGERSPLHF
TRBJ2-6,-,-,TRBV5-1,TGCGCCAGCAGCTTGTCCGGGGCCAACGTCCTGACTTTC,CASSLSGANVLTF
TRBJ2-7,-,TRBD2,TRBV6-1,TGTGCCAGCAGTGAAAGCGGGAGTCCTTCCTACGAGCAGTACTTC,CASSESGSPSYEQYF
TRBJ2-1,-,-,TRBV9,TGTGCCAGCAGCGTAGATTCGGGAACCAACTACAATGAGCAGTTCTTC,CASSVDSGTNYNEQFF